This T cell receptor (beta chain) was identified during a study of blood T cell repertoires in COVID-19. Germline V CDR1 and CDR2: LNHDA, SQIVND (reference sequence). Trimming removed 6 bases from V and 9 bases from J, with 15 bases in between. The CDR3 spans 13 residues. The method was immunoSEQ multiplex PCR; TCRdb's version includes in-frame clones alone and lacks a portion of them. The sample consists of roughly 68,000 clones, 89% of them appearing once. The V gene is TRBV19, the J gene TRBJ2-1; maybe TRBD1 (5 bases). The clonotype originates from a woman in her forties or fifties with active COVID-19. Specimen: peripheral blood. The CDR3 region is CASSPQGVSEQFF. The CDR3 bases are TGTGCCAGTAGCCCACAAGGGGTAAGTGAGCAGTTCTTC.